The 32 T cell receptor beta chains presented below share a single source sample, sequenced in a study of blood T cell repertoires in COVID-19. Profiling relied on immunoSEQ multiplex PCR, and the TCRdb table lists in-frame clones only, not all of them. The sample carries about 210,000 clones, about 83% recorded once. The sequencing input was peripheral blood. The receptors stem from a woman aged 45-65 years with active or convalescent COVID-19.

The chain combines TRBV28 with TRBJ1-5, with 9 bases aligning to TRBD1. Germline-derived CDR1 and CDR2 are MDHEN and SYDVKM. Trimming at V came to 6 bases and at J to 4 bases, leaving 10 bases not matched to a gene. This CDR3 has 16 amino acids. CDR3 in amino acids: CASSVWGQGFNQPQHF. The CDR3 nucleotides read TGTGCCAGCAGCGTCTGGGGACAGGGATTTAATCAGCCCCAGCATTTT.

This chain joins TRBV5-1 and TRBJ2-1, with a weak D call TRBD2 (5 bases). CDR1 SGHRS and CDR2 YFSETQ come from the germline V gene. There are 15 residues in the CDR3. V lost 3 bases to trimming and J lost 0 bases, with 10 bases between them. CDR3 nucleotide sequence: TGCGCCAGCAGCTCGGACTCAAACTCCTACAATGAGCAGTTCTTC. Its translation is CASSSDSNSYNEQFF.

The CDR3 here is CASSDRGNGDTQYF. In DNA, the CDR3 is TGTGCCAGCAGTGACCGCGGGAATGGAGATACGCAGTATTTT. This chain connects TRBV6-1 to TRBJ2-3, with TRBD2 as a possible D gene (6 bases). CDR1 MNHNS and CDR2 SASEGT come from the germline V gene. V lost 3 bases and J 5 bases, leaving 12 bases between the germline ends. The CDR3 runs 14 residues.

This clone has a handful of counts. The CDR3 spells CASSPRHGTEAFF. The DNA for the CDR3 is TGTGCCAGCAGCCCCCGACATGGGACTGAAGCTTTCTTT. The chain has TRBV11-3 and TRBJ1-1; no clear D. The germline V gene has CDR1 SGHNT and CDR2 YENEEA. The CDR3 consists of 13 residues. V was cut by 5 bases and J by 5 bases, with 12 bases left in between.

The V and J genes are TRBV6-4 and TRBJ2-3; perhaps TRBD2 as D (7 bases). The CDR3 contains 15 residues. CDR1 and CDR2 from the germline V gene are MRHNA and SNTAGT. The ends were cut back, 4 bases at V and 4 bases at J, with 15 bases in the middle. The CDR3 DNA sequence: TGTGCCAGCAGTGTTGGAGGGGGGGCCGCAGATACGCAGTATTTT. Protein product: CASSVGGGAADTQYF.

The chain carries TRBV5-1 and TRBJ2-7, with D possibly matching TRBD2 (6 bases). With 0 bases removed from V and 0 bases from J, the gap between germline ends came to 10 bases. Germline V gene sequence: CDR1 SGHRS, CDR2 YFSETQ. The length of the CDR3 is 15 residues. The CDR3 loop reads CASSLEPSVSYEQYF. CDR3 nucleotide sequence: TGCGCCAGCAGCTTGGAGCCTAGCGTCTCCTACGAGCAGTACTTC.

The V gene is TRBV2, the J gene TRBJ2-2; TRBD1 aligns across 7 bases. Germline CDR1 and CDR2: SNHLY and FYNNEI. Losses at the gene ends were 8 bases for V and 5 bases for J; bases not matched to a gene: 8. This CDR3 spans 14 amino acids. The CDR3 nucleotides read TGTGCCAGCCACTCCGACAGGGCAACCGGGGAGCTGTTTTTT. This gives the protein CASHSDRATGELFF.

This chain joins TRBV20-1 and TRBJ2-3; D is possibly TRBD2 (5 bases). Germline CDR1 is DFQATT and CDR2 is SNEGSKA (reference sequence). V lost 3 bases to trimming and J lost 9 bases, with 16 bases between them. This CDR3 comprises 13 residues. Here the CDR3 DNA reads TGCAGTGCTAGTAACCCCGAGGGTAACACGCAGTATTTT. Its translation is CSASNPEGNTQYF.

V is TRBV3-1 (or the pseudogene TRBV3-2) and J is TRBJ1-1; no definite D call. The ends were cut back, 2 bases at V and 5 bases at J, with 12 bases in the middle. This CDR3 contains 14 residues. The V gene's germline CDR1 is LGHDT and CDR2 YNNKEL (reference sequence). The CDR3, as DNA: TGTGCCAGCAGCCAACTAGGTAGTGTTACTGAAGCTTTCTTT. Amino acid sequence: CASSQLGSVTEAFF.

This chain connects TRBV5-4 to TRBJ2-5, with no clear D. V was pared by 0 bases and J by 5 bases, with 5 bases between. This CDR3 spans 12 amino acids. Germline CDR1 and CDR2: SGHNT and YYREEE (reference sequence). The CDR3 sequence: CASSLAMETQYF. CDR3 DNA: TGTGCCAGCAGCTTGGCCATGGAGACCCAGTACTTC. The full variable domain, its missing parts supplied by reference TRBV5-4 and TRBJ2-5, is ETGVTQSPTHLIKTRGQQVTLRCSSQSGHNTVSWYQQALGQGPQFIFQYYREEENGRGNFPPRFSGLQFPNYSSELNVNALELDDSALYLCASSLAMETQYFGPGTRLLVL.

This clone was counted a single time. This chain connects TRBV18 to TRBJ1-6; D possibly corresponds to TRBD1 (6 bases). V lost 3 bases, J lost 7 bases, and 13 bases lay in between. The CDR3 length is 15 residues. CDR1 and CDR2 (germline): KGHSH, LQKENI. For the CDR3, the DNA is TGTGCCAGCTCACCTTTCGGCCAGGGGAATTCACCCCTCCACTTT. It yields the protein CASSPFGQGNSPLHF.

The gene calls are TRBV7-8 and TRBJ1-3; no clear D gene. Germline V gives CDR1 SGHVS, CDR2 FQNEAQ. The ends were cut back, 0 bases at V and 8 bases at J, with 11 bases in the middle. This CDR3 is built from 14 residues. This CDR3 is CASSLANAGDTIYF. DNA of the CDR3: TGTGCCAGCAGCTTAGCTAACGCCGGGGACACCATATATTTT.

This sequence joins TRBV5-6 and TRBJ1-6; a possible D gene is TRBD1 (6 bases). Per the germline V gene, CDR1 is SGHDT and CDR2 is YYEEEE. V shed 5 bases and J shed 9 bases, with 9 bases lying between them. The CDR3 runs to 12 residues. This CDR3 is CASRGAVSPLHF. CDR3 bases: TGTGCCAGCAGGGGGGCAGTTTCACCCCTCCACTTT.

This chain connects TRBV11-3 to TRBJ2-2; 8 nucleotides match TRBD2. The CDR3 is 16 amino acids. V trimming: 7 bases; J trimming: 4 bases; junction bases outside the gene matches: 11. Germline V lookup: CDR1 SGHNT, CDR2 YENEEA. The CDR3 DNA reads TGTGCCAGCACCCCCGGCGGGCTAGCGGGCACCGGGGAGCTGTTTTTT. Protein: CASTPGGLAGTGELFF.

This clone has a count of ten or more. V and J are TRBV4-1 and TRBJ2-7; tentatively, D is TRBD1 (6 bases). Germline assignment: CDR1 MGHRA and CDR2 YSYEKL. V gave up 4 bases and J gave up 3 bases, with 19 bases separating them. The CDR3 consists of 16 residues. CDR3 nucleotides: TGCGCCAGCAGCCTCCGGGCCGGGACAAGGGTCTACGAGCAGTACGTC. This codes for CASSLRAGTRVYEQYV.

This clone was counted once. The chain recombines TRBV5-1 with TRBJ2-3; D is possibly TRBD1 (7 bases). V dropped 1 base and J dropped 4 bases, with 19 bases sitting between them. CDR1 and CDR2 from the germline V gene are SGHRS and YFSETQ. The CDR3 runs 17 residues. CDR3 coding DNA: TGCGCCAGCAGCTTGTACCAGGGGGGTAGAGGCGCAGATACGCAGTATTTT. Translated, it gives CASSLYQGGRGADTQYF. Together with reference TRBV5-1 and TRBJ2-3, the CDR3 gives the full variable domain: KAGVTQTPRYLIKTRGQQVTLSCSPISGHRSVSWYQQTPGQGLQFLFEYFSETQRNKGNFPGRFSGRQFSNSRSEMNVSTLELGDSALYLCASSLYQGGRGADTQYFGPGTRLTVL.

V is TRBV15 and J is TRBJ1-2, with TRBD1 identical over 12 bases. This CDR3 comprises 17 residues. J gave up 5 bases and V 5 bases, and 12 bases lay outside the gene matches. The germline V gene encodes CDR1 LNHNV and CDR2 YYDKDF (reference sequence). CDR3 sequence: CATSEPGQGALRYGYTF. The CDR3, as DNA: TGTGCCACCAGCGAACCGGGACAGGGGGCACTAAGGTATGGCTACACCTTC.

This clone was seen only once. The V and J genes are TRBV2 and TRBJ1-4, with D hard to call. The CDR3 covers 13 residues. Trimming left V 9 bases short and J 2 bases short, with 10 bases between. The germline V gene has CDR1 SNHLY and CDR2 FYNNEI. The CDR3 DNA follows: TGTGCCAGTAGCCTAAGGACTAATGAAAAACTGTTTTTT. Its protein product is CASSLRTNEKLFF.

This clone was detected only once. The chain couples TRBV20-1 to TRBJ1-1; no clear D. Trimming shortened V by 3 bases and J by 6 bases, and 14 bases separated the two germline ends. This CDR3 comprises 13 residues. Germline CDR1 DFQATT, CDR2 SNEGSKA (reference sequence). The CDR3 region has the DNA TGCAGTGCTAGTCGACTGCTTGTCCCTGAAGCTTTCTTT. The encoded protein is CSASRLLVPEAFF.

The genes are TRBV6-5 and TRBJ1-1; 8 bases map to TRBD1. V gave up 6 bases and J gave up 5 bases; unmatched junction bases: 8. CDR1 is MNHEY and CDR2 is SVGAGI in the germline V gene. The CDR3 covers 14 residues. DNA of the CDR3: TGTGCCAGCAGCCGAGGACAGGGTCGGACTGAAGCTTTCTTT. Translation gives CASSRGQGRTEAFF.

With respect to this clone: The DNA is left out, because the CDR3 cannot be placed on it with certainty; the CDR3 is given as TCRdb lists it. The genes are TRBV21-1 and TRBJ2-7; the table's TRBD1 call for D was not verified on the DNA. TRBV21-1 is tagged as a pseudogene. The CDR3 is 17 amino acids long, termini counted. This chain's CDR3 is CASSPSWGQGAPYEQYV.

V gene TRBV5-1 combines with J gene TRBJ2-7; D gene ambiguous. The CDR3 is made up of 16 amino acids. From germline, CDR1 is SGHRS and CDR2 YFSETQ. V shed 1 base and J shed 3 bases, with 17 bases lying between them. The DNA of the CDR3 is TGCGCCAGCAGCTTGCCAGAAAATTCGCGGTACTACGAGCAGTACTTC. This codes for CASSLPENSRYYEQYF.

CDR3 sequence: CASSLVPGTQPQHF. CDR3 in DNA: TGCGCCAGCAGCTTGGTCCCAGGGACACAGCCCCAGCATTTT. The chain has TRBV5-1 and TRBJ1-5, with TRBD1 as a possible D gene (6 bases). CDR1 and CDR2 (germline): SGHRS, YFSETQ. The CDR3 covers 14 residues. V was trimmed by 0 bases and J by 7 bases, leaving 11 bases between them.

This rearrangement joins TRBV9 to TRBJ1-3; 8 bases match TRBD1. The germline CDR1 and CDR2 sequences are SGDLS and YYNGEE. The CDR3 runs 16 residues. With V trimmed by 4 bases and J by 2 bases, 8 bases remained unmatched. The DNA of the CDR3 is TGTGCCAGCAGCCAGGCCGGGACAGGAGCTGGAAACACCATATATTTT. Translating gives CASSQAGTGAGNTIYF.

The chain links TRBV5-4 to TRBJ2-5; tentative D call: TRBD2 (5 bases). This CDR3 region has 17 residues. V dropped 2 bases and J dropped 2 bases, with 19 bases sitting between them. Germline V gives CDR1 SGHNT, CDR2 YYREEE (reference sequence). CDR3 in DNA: TGTGCCAGCAGCTTTGCGGGCCTCCCCACGGGACAAGAGACCCAGTACTTC. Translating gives CASSFAGLPTGQETQYF.

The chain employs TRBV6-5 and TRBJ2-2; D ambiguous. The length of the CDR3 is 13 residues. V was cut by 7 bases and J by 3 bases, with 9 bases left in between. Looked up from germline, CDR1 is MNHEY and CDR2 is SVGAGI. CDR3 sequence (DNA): TGTGCCAGCACCAGACAAGACACCGGGGAGCTGTTTTTT. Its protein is CASTRQDTGELFF.

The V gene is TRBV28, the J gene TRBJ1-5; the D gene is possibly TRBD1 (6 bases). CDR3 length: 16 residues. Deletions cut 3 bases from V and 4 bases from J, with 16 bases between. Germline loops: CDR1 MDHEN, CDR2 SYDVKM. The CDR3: CASSLYAGQGNQPQHF. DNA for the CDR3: TGTGCCAGCAGTTTGTACGCAGGTCAGGGGAATCAGCCCCAGCATTTT.

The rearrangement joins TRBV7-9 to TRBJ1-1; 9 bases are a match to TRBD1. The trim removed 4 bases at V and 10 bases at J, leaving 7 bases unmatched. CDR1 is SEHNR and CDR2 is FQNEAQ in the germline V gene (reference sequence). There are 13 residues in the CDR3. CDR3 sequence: CASSSQQGARAFF. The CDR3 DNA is TGTGCCAGCAGCTCCCAACAGGGGGCAAGAGCTTTCTTT.

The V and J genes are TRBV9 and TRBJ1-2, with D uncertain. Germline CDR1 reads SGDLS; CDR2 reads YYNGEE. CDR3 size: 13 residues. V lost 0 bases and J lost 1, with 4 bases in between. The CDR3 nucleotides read TGTGCCAGCAGCGTAGACAGTAACTATGGCTACACCTTC. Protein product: CASSVDSNYGYTF.

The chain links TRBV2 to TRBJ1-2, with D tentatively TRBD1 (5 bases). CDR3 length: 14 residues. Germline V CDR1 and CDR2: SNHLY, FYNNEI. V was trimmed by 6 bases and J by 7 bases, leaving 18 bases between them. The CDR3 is CASSGHYTTIGYTF. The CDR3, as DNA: TGTGCCAGCAGCGGACATTATACGACCATTGGCTACACCTTC.

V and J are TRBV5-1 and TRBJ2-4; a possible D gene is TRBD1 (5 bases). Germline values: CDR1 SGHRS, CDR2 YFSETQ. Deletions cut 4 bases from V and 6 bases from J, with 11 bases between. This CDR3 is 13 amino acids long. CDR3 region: CASSPGQGNIQYF. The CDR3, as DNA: TGCGCCAGCAGCCCCGGCCAGGGAAACATTCAGTACTTC.

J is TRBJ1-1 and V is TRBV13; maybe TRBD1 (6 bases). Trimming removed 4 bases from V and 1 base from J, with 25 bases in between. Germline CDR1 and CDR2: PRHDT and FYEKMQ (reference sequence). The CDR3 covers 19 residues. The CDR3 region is CASSSPPGLRGGWNTEAFF. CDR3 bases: TGTGCCAGCAGCTCCCCCCCGGGCCTCAGAGGGGGTTGGAACACTGAAGCTTTCTTT.